The text below deals with one T cell receptor beta chain. The data belong to a study of human T cells and chemical hapten exposure. About the research overall: Donors were sensitized with 2% DPC on the upper inner arm.

This CDR3 has 12 amino acids. V was cut by 0 bases and J by 4 bases, with 4 bases left in between. From germline, CDR1 is DFQATT and CDR2 SNEGSKA (reference sequence). As to time point: patch test 2, 6 weeks after DPC sensitization. Specified treatment: therapeutic diphenylcyclopropenone sensitization with weekly scalp DPC. TCRdb passed the RACE reads through MiXCR, listing each CDR3 protein once. The data show about 84,000 distinct CDR3 sequences, 10% seen once. The source is a woman aged 45-60 years with alopecia areata. Some clones in this sample may be carry-over from other donors' samples. The chain is built from TRBV20-1 and TRBJ2-1; D remains ambiguous. Sequencing used whole blood, obtained in connection with sensitization to the hapten diphenylcyclopropenone (DPC). The CDR3 nucleotides read TGCAGTGCTAGAGACGTATACAATGAGCAGTTCTTC. This translates into CSARDVYNEQFF.